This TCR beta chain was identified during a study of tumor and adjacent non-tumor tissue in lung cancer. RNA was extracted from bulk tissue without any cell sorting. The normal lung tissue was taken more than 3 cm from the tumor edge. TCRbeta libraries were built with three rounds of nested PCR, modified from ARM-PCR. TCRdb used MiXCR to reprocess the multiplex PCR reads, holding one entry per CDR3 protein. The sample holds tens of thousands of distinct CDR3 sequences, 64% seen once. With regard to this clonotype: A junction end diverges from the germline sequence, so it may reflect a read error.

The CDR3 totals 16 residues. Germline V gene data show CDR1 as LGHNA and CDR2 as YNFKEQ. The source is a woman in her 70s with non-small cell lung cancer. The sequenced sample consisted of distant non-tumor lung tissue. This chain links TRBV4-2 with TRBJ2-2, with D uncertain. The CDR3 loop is CASSQDWAANTGELFF. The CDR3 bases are TGTGCTAGCAGCCAAGATTGGGCCGCGAACACTGGGGAGCTGTTTTTT.